The following is a T cell receptor beta chain sequence with its context. As yet, its antigen is unknown. TRB rearrangements spanning V, D and J were amplified using mixed TRB-A/B primers. TCRdb called the multiplex PCR reads again in MiXCR, with one record for every CDR3 protein. This repertoire shows fewer than 5,500 distinct CDR3 sequences, 55% to 70% found once; its top ten account for 25% to 30%. This CDR3 has 14 amino acids. V was clipped by 10 bases and J by 3 bases, with 18 bases between them. CDR1 and CDR2 from the germline V gene are MNHEY and SMNVEV (reference sequence). This record comes from a study of T cell repertoires in aging, cancer and after chemotherapy. Study information: Pre- and post-chemotherapy samples were paired from glioblastoma patients treated with temozolomide-based therapy. About 8.8 million TCR reads were in the whole dataset. Regarding the study as a whole: Immunological memory after chemotherapy cannot be judged from the repertoire data.

Amplification of TCR beta used genomic DNA extracted from peripheral blood. Sequences were obtained from blood. This clonotype was sampled from a human donor with a solid tumor. V is TRBV27 and J is TRBJ1-1, with unresolved D. The CDR3 protein is CATRPILGYTEAFF. In DNA form, the CDR3 reads TGTGCCACCAGACCGATCTTGGGGTACACTGAAGCTTTCTTT.